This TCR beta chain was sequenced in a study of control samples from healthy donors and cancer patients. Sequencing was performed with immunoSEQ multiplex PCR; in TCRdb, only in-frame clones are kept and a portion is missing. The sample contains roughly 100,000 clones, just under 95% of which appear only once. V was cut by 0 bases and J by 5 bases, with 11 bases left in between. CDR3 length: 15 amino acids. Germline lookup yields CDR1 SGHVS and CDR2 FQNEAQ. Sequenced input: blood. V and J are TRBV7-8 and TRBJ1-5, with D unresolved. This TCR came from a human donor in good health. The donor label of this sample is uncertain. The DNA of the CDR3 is TGTGCCAGCAGCTTAGCAGTAGGGCGGGATCAGCCCCAGCATTTT. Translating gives CASSLAVGRDQPQHF.